The next 30 T cell receptor beta chains were all read from a single sample in a study of long-term antiretroviral therapy in people with HIV. Sequencing relied on immunoSEQ assay v3.0, run at survey level. The table came from immunoSEQ multiplex PCR; TCRdb's copy has only in-frame clones and leaves some out. The sample contains roughly 11,000 clones, around 89% of which appear only once. Sequenced material: unsorted PBMCs, taken 0.2 years before starting antiretroviral therapy. These receptors originate from a middle-aged woman with HIV.

The chain uses TRBV29-1 and TRBJ2-7; 11 bases fit TRBD1. The CDR3 is made up of 13 amino acids. CDR1 and CDR2 from the germline V gene are SQVTM and ANQGSEA. V trimming: 7 bases; J trimming: 4 bases; junction bases outside the gene matches: 6. The CDR3: CSAADRGRYEQYF. CDR3 DNA: TGCAGCGCCGCGGACAGGGGGCGATACGAGCAGTACTTC.

This sequence joins TRBV5-4 and TRBJ1-2; TRBD1 matches 8 bases. CDR1 is SGHNT, CDR2 YYREEE, per germline (reference sequence). The J segment lost 6 bases and the V segment lost 4 bases, leaving 11 bases of the junction unmatched. CDR3 size: 15 residues. The CDR3 DNA follows: TGTGCCAGCAGCCCACAATACAGGGGGAGGGATGGCTACACCTTC. Its protein is CASSPQYRGRDGYTF.

This rearrangement joins TRBV6-1 to TRBJ1-2; 9 nucleotides line up with TRBD1. The ends lost 2 bases at V and 5 bases at J; junction bases unmatched: 6. The CDR3 has 15 amino acids. The germline gives CDR1 MNHNS, CDR2 SASEGT. Here the CDR3 reads CASSEIGGQGYGYTF. CDR3 coding DNA: TGTGCCAGCAGTGAAATTGGGGGACAGGGATATGGCTACACCTTC.

V and J are TRBV4-1 and TRBJ1-2, with D perhaps TRBD1 (6 bases). The germline V and J ends were trimmed by 1 base and 5 bases, with 11 bases remaining between them. The CDR3 totals 14 residues. Per the germline V gene, CDR1 is MGHRA and CDR2 is YSYEKL. In DNA, the CDR3 is TGCGCCAGCAGCCAAGTGACAGGCGCGTATGGCTACACCTTC. Protein product: CASSQVTGAYGYTF.

The genes are TRBV18 and TRBJ2-7, with D possibly TRBD1 on 5 matching bases. The V gene lost 0 bases and the J gene lost 5 bases, with 11 bases spanning the gap. The CDR3 consists of 14 residues. The germline gives CDR1 KGHSH, CDR2 LQKENI. The CDR3 DNA is TGTGCCAGCTCACCACCTGCCAGGGCCGACGAGCAGTACTTC. Encoded protein: CASSPPARADEQYF.

This clone was detected only once. DNA for the CDR3: TGTGCCAGCAGCTTAGACGGTAATCAGCCCCAGCATTTT. Residues: CASSLDGNQPQHF. The J gene is TRBJ1-5, the V gene TRBV7-2; D uncertain. V lost 1 base to trimming and J lost 4 bases, with 5 bases between them. CDR3 size: 13 residues. The V gene's germline CDR1 is SGHTA and CDR2 FQGNSA.

The V call is TRBV5-4, the J call TRBJ2-1, with D uncertain. Trimming removed 0 bases from V and 0 bases from J, with 10 bases in between. The CDR3 has 16 amino acids. From germline, CDR1 is SGHNT and CDR2 YYREEE (reference sequence). CDR3 coding DNA: TGTGCCAGCAGCTTGGCCAGGTCTGTCTCCTACAATGAGCAGTTCTTC. Amino acids: CASSLARSVSYNEQFF.

This chain connects TRBV19 to TRBJ1-5, with D tentatively TRBD1 (5 bases). There are 14 residues in the CDR3. V dropped 4 bases and J dropped 6 bases, with 13 bases sitting between them. Per germline, CDR1 LNHDA and CDR2 SQIVND (reference sequence). The CDR3 DNA follows: TGTGCCAGTAGTACGACGGGGCGCGGTCAGCCCCAGCATTTT. The encoded protein is CASSTTGRGQPQHF. Complete variable domain (other parts from reference TRBV19 and TRBJ1-5): DGGITQSPKYLFRKEGQNVTLSCEQNLNHDAMYWYRQDPGQGLRLIYYSQIVNDFQKGDIAEGYSVSREKKESFPLTVTSAQKNPTAFYLCASSTTGRGQPQHFGDGTRLSIL.

This chain uses TRBV14 with TRBJ2-5, with 7 bases identical to TRBD1. V gave up 0 bases and J gave up 2 bases; unmatched junction bases: 12. Germline values: CDR1 SGHDN, CDR2 FVKESK. The CDR3 has 18 residues. This CDR3 reads CASSQEGRQGRLQETQYF. CDR3 DNA sequence: TGTGCCAGCAGCCAAGAGGGGCGACAGGGAAGGTTGCAAGAGACCCAGTACTTC.

The chain joins TRBV11-2 to TRBJ2-3; D is uncertain. The V and J ends lost 5 bases and 0 bases respectively, with 12 bases between them. Germline V CDR1 and CDR2: SGHAT, FQNNGV. The CDR3 consists of 15 residues. The CDR3: CASSLAAASTDTQYF. CDR3 DNA: TGTGCCAGCAGCCTCGCTGCGGCTAGCACAGATACGCAGTATTTT.

The chain employs TRBV19 and TRBJ1-4; TRBD1 agrees at 11 bases. The length of the CDR3 is 15 residues. J lost 11 bases, V lost 8 bases, and 13 bases had no gene match. Germline-derived CDR1 and CDR2 are LNHDA and SQIVND (reference sequence). The CDR3 DNA is TGTGCCAGTTCGGCCTGGGACAGGGGGAGAGGGAAACTGTTTTTT. Translating gives CASSAWDRGRGKLFF.

This chain links TRBV6-5 with TRBJ1-6, with D possibly being TRBD1 (5 bases). CDR1 and CDR2 (germline): MNHEY, SVGAGI. V gave up 0 bases and J gave up 10 bases, with 13 bases separating them. The CDR3 extends over 15 amino acids. For the CDR3, the DNA is TGTGCCAGCAGTTACTCAGAGGGGACGGGGTCACCCCTCCACTTT. It encodes CASSYSEGTGSPLHF.

The V and J genes are TRBV7-9 and TRBJ1-6, with D unclear. CDR3 length equals 13 residues. With 5 bases removed from V and 6 bases from J, the gap between germline ends came to 8 bases. CDR1 SEHNR and CDR2 FQNEAQ come from the germline V gene (reference sequence). CDR3 protein: CASSAQINSPLHF. DNA for the CDR3: TGTGCCAGCAGCGCCCAGATTAATTCACCCCTCCACTTT.

The chain employs TRBV4-1 and TRBJ1-2; D not resolved. Germline V gene lookup returns CDR1 MGHRA and CDR2 YSYEKL. The CDR3 has 18 residues. V dropped 0 bases and J dropped 4 bases, with 21 bases sitting between them. The CDR3 DNA sequence: TGCGCCAGCAGCCAAGAGGGGTTAGGAAAGGTCCGAAGCTATGGCTACACCTTC. This gives the protein CASSQEGLGKVRSYGYTF.

This clone was found once. The chain carries TRBV7-2 and TRBJ2-3; 7 bases are a match to TRBD1. Germline trimming cut 1 base from V and 9 bases from J; bases unmatched to any gene: 1. Germline V gene lookup returns CDR1 SGHTA and CDR2 FQGNSA. The CDR3 extends over 12 amino acids. CDR3 nucleotides: TGTGCCAGCAGCTTAGAAGGGGGCACGCAGTATTTT. It codes for CASSLEGGTQYF.

This rearrangement joins TRBV6-5 to TRBJ1-1; no firm D call. Germline lookup yields CDR1 MNHEY and CDR2 SVGAGI. Trimming left V 0 bases short and J 0 bases short, with 8 bases between. The CDR3 contains 15 residues. The CDR3 region is CASSYSESMNTEAFF. The DNA of the CDR3 is TGTGCCAGCAGTTACTCGGAAAGTATGAACACTGAAGCTTTCTTT.

The gene calls are TRBV5-1 and TRBJ2-2; a possible D gene is TRBD1 (6 bases). Germline V lookup: CDR1 SGHRS, CDR2 YFSETQ. This CDR3 has 15 residues. Trimming cost V 4 bases and J 0 bases, with 10 bases left between them. Written as DNA, the CDR3 is TGCGCCAGCAGCGCTGGGGGCGCGAACACCGGGGAGCTGTTTTTT. Translating gives CASSAGGANTGELFF.

The chain carries TRBV28 and TRBJ2-5; D tentatively reads TRBD1 or TRBD2 (5 bases each). Germline V CDR1 and CDR2: MDHEN, SYDVKM. The V gene lost 5 bases and the J gene lost 1 base, with 14 bases spanning the gap. The CDR3 extends over 15 amino acids. The CDR3 loop reads CASSAPGTIQETQYF. Written as DNA, the CDR3 is TGTGCCAGCAGTGCACCTGGGACCATCCAAGAGACCCAGTACTTC.

This clone was recorded once. The chain uses TRBV7-8 and TRBJ1-2; the match to TRBD1 covers 10 bases. The germline CDR1 and CDR2 sequences are SGHVS and FQNEAQ. CDR3 length: 14 amino acids. With V trimmed by 5 bases and J by 6 bases, 6 bases remained unmatched. The CDR3 sequence: CASSLTGTGDGYTF. The CDR3 nucleotides read TGTGCCAGCAGCCTGACCGGGACAGGGGATGGCTACACCTTC.

This chain connects TRBV19 to TRBJ1-1; D gene unclear. Germline CDR1 LNHDA, CDR2 SQIVND (reference sequence). The CDR3 loop spans 13 amino acids. Trimming removed 5 bases at V and 0 bases at J, with 7 bases between. The CDR3 sequence: CASSGQLNTEAFF. The CDR3 nucleotides read TGTGCCAGTAGTGGGCAACTGAACACTGAAGCTTTCTTT.

The V call is TRBV9, the J call TRBJ1-2, with 9 bases matching TRBD1. Germline CDR1 is SGDLS and CDR2 is YYNGEE. V was clipped by 3 bases and J by 7 bases; unmatched bases: 4. The CDR3 runs 13 residues. Written as DNA, the CDR3 is TGTGCCAGCAGCGCCACAGGGGGCGGTGGCTACACCTTC. This encodes CASSATGGGGYTF.

The J gene is TRBJ2-1, the V gene TRBV7-2; tentatively, D is TRBD1 (6 bases). The V gene lost 0 bases and the J gene lost 3 bases, with 12 bases spanning the gap. CDR1 and CDR2 (germline): SGHTA, FQGNSA. This CDR3 is built from 16 residues. For the CDR3, the DNA is TGTGCCAGCAGCTTAGCGGGGGCGGGTTTCTACAATGAGCAGTTCTTC. Its protein product is CASSLAGAGFYNEQFF.

The chain carries TRBV5-6 and TRBJ1-6; a possible D gene is TRBD1 (5 bases). V was cut by 3 bases and J by 6 bases, with 13 bases left in between. The CDR3 totals 15 residues. Germline V gene sequence: CDR1 SGHDT, CDR2 YYEEEE. The CDR3 reads CASSWQGSTNSPLHF. In nucleotides, the CDR3 is TGTGCCAGCAGCTGGCAGGGAAGTACTAATTCACCCCTCCACTTT. The whole variable domain, filled in from reference TRBV5-6 and TRBJ1-6, reads DAGVTQSPTHLIKTRGQQVTLRCSPKSGHDTVSWYQQALGQGPQFIFQYYEEEERQRGNFPDRFSGHQFPNYSSELNVNALLLGDSALYLCASSWQGSTNSPLHFGNGTRLTVT.

The rearrangement uses TRBV5-1 and TRBJ1-2; 7 nucleotides agree with TRBD1. V shed 5 bases and J 6 bases; nucleotides not matched to a gene: 19. CDR1 is SGHRS and CDR2 is YFSETQ in the germline V gene. The CDR3 runs 17 residues. In DNA, the CDR3 is TGCGCCAGCAGTCTTTCTAAACAGGGGTCGGAAGTAGATGGCTACACCTTC. This gives the protein CASSLSKQGSEVDGYTF.

V is TRBV6-5 and J is TRBJ2-7; D possibly corresponds to TRBD2 (5 bases). Trimming cost V 9 bases and J 4 bases, with 16 bases left between them. The CDR3 consists of 13 residues. Germline V gives CDR1 MNHEY, CDR2 SVGAGI. The CDR3 DNA reads TGTGCCAGTACCAGAGGGTTGGAGTACGAGCAGTACTTC. This encodes CASTRGLEYEQYF.

The rearrangement links TRBV7-9 to TRBJ2-3; possibly TRBD1 or TRBD2 for D (6 bases each). The germline V and J ends were trimmed by 2 bases and 3 bases, with 15 bases remaining between them. Germline V gene sequence: CDR1 SEHNR, CDR2 FQNEAQ (reference sequence). CDR3 length: 16 amino acids. The CDR3 nucleotides are TGTGCCAGCAGCTTAAGGGGGGCCGAAGGGACAGATACGCAGTATTTT. Translation: CASSLRGAEGTDTQYF.

The chain couples TRBV7-9 to TRBJ1-4; weak D call: TRBD1 (6 bases). Trimming removed 5 bases at V and 6 bases at J, with 16 bases between. In germline, CDR1 is SEHNR, CDR2 FQNEAQ (reference sequence). The CDR3 has 15 amino acids. CDR3 nucleotides: TGTGCCAGCAGCCCGGACACAGGGAAAGATGAAAAACTGTTTTTT. Translating it yields CASSPDTGKDEKLFF.

The chain couples TRBV6-5 to TRBJ2-7; D possibly corresponds to TRBD2 (7 bases). CDR1 and CDR2 from the germline V gene are MNHEY and SVGAGI. The CDR3 totals 15 residues. V shed 4 bases and J shed 6 bases, with 19 bases lying between them. CDR3 amino acids: CASSSNKGGPSEQYF. The CDR3 region has the DNA TGTGCCAGCAGTTCCAATAAGGGGGGGCCTAGCGAGCAGTACTTC.

V gene TRBV6-5 combines with J gene TRBJ2-3; 8 positions agree with TRBD1. The CDR3 is 14 amino acids. Trimming took 11 bases from V and 6 from J; bases not matched to a gene: 13. Germline loops: CDR1 MNHEY, CDR2 SVGAGI. The CDR3 DNA follows: TGTGCCTCCAGGGGGCTTGACCTCTCGGATACGCAGTATTTT. This sequence encodes CASRGLDLSDTQYF.

The gene calls are TRBV7-2 and TRBJ2-7, with D unclear. Trimming removed 5 bases from V and 0 bases from J, with 5 bases in between. The germline gives CDR1 SGHTA, CDR2 FQGNSA. The CDR3 is made up of 12 amino acids. As DNA, the CDR3 is TGTGCCAGCAGCCGGAGCTCCTACGAGCAGTACTTC. Translated, it gives CASSRSSYEQYF.